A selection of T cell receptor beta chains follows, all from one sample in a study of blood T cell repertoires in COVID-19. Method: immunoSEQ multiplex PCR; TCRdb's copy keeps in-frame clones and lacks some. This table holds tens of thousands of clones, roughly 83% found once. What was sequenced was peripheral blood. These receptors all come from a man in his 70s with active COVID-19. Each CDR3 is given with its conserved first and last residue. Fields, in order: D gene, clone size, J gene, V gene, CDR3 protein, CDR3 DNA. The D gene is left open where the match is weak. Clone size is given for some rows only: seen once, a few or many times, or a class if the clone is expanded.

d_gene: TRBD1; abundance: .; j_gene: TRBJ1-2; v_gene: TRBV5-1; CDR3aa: CASSVGTGKRYGYTF; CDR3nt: TGCGCCAGCAGCGTAGGGACAGGGAAACGGTATGGCTACACCTTC
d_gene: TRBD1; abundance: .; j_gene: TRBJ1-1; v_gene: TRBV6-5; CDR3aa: CASSSTGDTEAFF; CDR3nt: TGTGCCAGCAGTTCCACAGGGGACACTGAAGCTTTCTTT
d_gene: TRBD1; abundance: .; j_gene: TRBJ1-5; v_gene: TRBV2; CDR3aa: CASSGQGLNQPQHF; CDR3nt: TGTGCCAGCAGTGGACAGGGGTTGAATCAGCCCCAGCATTTT
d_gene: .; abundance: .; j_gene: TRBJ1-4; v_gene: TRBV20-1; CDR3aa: CSASRGGSNEKLFF; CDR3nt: TGCAGTGCTAGTCGGGGAGGGTCTAATGAAAAACTGTTTTTT
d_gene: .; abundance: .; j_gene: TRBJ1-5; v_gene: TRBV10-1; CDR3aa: CASSENIRGPQHF; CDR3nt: TGCGCCAGCAGTGAAAACATTCGTGGCCCCCAGCATTTT
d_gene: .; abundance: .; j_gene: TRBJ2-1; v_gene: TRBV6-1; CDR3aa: CASSESRLSSYNEQFF; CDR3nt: TGTGCCAGCAGTGAAAGTAGACTGAGCTCCTACAATGAGCAGTTCTTC
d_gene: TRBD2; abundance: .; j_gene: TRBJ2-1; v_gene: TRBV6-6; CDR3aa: CASRLLAGRNEQFF; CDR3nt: TGTGCCAGCAGATTACTAGCGGGAAGAAATGAGCAGTTCTTC
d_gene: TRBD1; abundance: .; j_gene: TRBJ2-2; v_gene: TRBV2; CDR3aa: CASSWTGGNTGELFF; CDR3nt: TGTGCCAGCAGTTGGACAGGGGGGAACACCGGGGAGCTGTTTTTT
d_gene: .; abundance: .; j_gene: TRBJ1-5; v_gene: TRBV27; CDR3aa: CASPGSPNNQPQHF; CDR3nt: TGTGCCAGCCCCGGGTCCCCGAACAATCAGCCCCAGCATTTT
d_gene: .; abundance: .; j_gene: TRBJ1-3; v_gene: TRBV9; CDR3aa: CASSVYSGNTIYF; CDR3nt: TGTGCCAGCAGCGTATACTCTGGAAACACCATATATTTT
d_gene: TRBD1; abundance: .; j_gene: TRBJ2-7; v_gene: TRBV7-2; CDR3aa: CASSRTGIAYEQYF; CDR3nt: TGTGCCAGCAGCCGGACAGGGATCGCCTACGAGCAGTACTTC
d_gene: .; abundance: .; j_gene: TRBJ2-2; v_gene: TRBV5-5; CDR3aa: CASSLVLSTGELFF; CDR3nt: TGTGCCAGCAGCTTGGTACTGTCCACCGGGGAGCTGTTTTTT
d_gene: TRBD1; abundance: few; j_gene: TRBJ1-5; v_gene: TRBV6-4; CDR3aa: CASSVEAGGNQPQHF; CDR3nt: TGTGCCAGCAGTGTGGAGGCAGGGGGAAATCAGCCCCAGCATTTT
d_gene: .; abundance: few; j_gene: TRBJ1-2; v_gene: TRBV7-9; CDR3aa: CASSWTGDYGYTF; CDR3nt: TGTGCCAGCAGCTGGACGGGGGACTATGGCTACACCTTC
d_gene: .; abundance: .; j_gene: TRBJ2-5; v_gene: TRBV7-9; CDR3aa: CALGGQQETQYF; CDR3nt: TGTGCTCTCGGGGGACAGCAAGAGACCCAGTACTTC
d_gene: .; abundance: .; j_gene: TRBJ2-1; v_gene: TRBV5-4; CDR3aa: CASSSIAYEQFF; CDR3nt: TGTGCCAGCAGCTCCATAGCCTATGAGCAGTTCTTC
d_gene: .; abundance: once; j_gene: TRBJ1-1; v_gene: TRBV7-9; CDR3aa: CASSPGRHEAFF; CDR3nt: TGTGCCAGCAGCCCGGGGAGGCATGAAGCTTTCTTT
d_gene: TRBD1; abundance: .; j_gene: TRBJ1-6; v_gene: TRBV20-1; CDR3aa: CSATDRGLNSPLHF; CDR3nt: TGCAGTGCTACTGACAGGGGTCTCAATTCACCCCTCCACTTT
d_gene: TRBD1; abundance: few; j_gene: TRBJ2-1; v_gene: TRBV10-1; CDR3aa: CASSGDRNEQFF; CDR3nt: TGCGCCAGCAGTGGGGACAGAAATGAGCAGTTCTTC
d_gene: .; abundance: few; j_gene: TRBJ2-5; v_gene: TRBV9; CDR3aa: CASSVGAGLETQYF; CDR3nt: TGTGCCAGCAGCGTTGGAGCGGGCTTGGAGACCCAGTACTTC
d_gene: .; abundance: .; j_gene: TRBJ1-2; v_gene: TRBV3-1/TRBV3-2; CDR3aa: CASSFGAYNYGYTF; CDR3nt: TGTGCCAGCAGTTTTGGAGCTTACAACTATGGCTACACCTTC
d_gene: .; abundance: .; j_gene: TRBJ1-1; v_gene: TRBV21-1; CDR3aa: CASSKTFLGIPEAFF; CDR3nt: TGTGCCAGCAGCAAGACTTTCCTAGGTATCCCTGAAGCTTTCTTT
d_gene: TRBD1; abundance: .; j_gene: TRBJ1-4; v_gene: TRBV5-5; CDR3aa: CASSLSLGTGVEKLFF; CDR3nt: TGTGCCAGCAGCTTGAGTTTGGGGACAGGGGTTGAAAAACTGTTTTTT
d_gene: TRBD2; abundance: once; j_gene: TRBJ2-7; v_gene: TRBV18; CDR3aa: CASSPGTSGGAYEQYF; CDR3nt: TGTGCCAGCTCACCCGGGACTAGCGGGGGGGCTTACGAGCAGTACTTC
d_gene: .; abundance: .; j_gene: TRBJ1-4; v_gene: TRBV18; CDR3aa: CASSLWQATNEKLFF; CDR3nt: TGTGCCAGCTCGCTATGGCAGGCTACTAATGAAAAACTGTTTTTT
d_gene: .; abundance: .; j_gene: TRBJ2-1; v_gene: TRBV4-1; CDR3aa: CASSQAGRDEQFF; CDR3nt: TGCGCCAGCAGCCAGGCGGGTCGGGATGAGCAGTTCTTC
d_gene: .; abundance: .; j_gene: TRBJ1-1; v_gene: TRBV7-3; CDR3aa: CASSRESNTEAFF; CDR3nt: TGTGCCAGCAGCCGAGAAAGCAACACTGAAGCTTTCTTT
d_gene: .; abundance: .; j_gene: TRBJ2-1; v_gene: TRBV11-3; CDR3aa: CASSSGGEQFF; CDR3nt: TGTGCCAGCAGCTCAGGCGGGGAGCAGTTCTTC
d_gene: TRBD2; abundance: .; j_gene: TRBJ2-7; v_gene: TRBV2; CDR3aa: CASKLAGGTSSYEQYF; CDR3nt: TGTGCCAGCAAACTAGCGGGGGGGACTAGCTCCTACGAGCAGTACTTC
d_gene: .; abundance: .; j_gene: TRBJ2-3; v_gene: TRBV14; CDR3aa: CASSQSWTDLSSTDTQYF; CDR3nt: TGTGCCAGCAGCCAGTCGTGGACAGACCTTTCTAGCACAGATACGCAGTATTTT
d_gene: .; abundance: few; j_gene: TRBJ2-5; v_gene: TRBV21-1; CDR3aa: CASSKEVSSRETQYF; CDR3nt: TGTGCCAGCAGCAAAGAGGTGTCTAGTAGGGAGACCCAGTACTTC
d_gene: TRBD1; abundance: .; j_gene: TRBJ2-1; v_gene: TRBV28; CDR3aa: CASSDDRGPYNEQFF; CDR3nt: TGTGCCAGCAGCGACGACAGGGGACCCTACAATGAGCAGTTCTTC
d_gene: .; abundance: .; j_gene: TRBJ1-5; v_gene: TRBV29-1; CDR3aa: CSVEVQGNQPQHF; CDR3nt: TGCAGCGTTGAAGTTCAGGGTAATCAGCCCCAGCATTTT
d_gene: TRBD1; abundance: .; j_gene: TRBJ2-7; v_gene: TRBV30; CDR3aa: CAWSGQGTQEQYF; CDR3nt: TGTGCCTGGAGTGGACAGGGGACCCAAGAGCAGTACTTC
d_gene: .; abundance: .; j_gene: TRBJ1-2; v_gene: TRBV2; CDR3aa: CASSEDRSRGYTF; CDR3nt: TGTGCCAGCAGTGAAGATCGCTCCAGAGGCTACACCTTC
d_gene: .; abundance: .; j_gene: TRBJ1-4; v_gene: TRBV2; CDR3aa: CASKAGASEKLFF; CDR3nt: TGTGCCAGCAAGGCAGGGGCCAGTGAAAAACTGTTTTTT
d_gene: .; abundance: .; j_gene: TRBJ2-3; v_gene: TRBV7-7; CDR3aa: CASSLGAAALVDTQYF; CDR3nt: TGTGCTAGCAGCTTAGGGGCAGCAGCTTTAGTGGATACGCAGTATTTT
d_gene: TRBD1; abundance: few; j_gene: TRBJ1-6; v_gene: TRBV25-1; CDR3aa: CASRTTGENSPLHF; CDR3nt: TGTGCCAGCAGGACCACAGGGGAGAATTCACCCCTCCACTTT
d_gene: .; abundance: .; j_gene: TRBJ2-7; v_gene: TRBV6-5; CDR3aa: CASSQDGGWQYF; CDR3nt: TGTGCCAGCAGTCAGGACGGGGGATGGCAGTACTTC
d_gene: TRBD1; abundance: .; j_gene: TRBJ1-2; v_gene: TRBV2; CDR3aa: CASTTSTGANYGYTF; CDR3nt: TGTGCCAGCACTACAAGTACAGGGGCTAACTATGGCTACACCTTC
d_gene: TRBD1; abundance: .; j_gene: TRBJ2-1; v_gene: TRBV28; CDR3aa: CASTQGVQRQFF; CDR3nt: TGTGCCAGCACCCAGGGGGTACAAAGGCAGTTCTTC
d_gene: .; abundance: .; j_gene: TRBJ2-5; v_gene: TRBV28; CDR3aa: CASSLVAVQETQYF; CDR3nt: TGTGCCAGCAGTTTAGTAGCGGTCCAAGAGACCCAGTACTTC